One and the same sample provided the 11 T cell receptor beta chains below, sequenced in a study of T cell responses to AZD1222 COVID-19 vaccine. The method was immunoSEQ multiplex PCR; TCRdb's version includes in-frame clones alone and lacks a portion of them. The sample gives 150,000 to 170,000 clones, more than 75% of which show up once; over 15% is in the top ten. This material consisted of peripheral blood, taken on day 0 of AZD1222 vaccination. These receptors were collected from an adult in good health.

The rearrangement uses TRBV29-1 and TRBJ2-7, with a possible D match to TRBD2 (6 bases). Germline CDR1 SQVTM, CDR2 ANQGSEA. CDR3 length: 12 amino acids. The germline V and J ends were trimmed by 7 bases and 2 bases, with 12 bases remaining between them. CDR3 region: CSAGGGTYEQYF. The DNA of the CDR3 is TGCAGCGCCGGGGGAGGAACCTACGAGCAGTACTTC.

This chain links TRBV12-3 or TRBV12-4 with TRBJ2-2; D unclear. This CDR3 contains 12 residues. V was clipped by 6 bases and J by 2 bases, with 4 bases between them. This chain's CDR3 is CASRFNTGELFF. The CDR3 bases are TGTGCCAGCAGGTTTAACACCGGGGAGCTGTTTTTT.

This clone was seen a handful of times. The chain combines TRBV28 with TRBJ2-1, with TRBD2 identical over 9 bases. The CDR3 runs 14 residues. Trimming removed 6 bases from V and 5 bases from J; junction bases left unmatched: 5. Germline V gene sequence: CDR1 MDHEN, CDR2 SYDVKM. The CDR3 loop reads CASRWGGGDNEQFF. For the CDR3, the DNA is TGTGCCAGCAGATGGGGCGGGGGGGACAATGAGCAGTTCTTC.

This clone came up once. The rearrangement links TRBV5-1 to TRBJ2-3, with TRBD1 matching over 7 bases. The CDR3 spans 16 residues. The germline V gene encodes CDR1 SGHRS and CDR2 YFSETQ. Losses at the gene ends were 0 bases for V and 3 bases for J; bases not matched to a gene: 7. The CDR3 loop is CASSLGHRGQTDTQYF. The CDR3 DNA follows: TGCGCCAGCAGCTTGGGTCACAGGGGTCAGACAGATACGCAGTATTTT.

This chain links TRBV16 with TRBJ1-5; unclear D gene. Trimming stripped 2 bases from V and 2 bases from J, with 10 bases between. The CDR3 extends over 15 amino acids. Germline V gene sequence: CDR1 KGHSY, CDR2 FQNENV. DNA of the CDR3: TGTGCCAGCAGCCAACCAGATATAGGCAATCAGCCCCAGCATTTT. Translating it yields CASSQPDIGNQPQHF.

The J gene is TRBJ2-1, the V gene TRBV7-3; D is perhaps TRBD2 (6 bases). Trimming removed 1 base at V and 3 bases at J, with 10 bases between. The CDR3 consists of 15 residues. Germline CDR1 and CDR2: SGHTA and FQGTGA. The CDR3 is CASSLREDIYNEQFF. CDR3 in DNA: TGTGCCAGCAGCTTAAGGGAGGACATCTACAATGAGCAGTTCTTC.

The chain employs TRBV5-4 and TRBJ2-5, with D tentatively TRBD1 or TRBD2 (5 bases each). There are 15 residues in the CDR3. CDR1 is SGHNT and CDR2 is YYREEE in the germline V gene (reference sequence). The V and J ends lost 2 bases and 1 base respectively, with 12 bases between them. The CDR3 sequence: CASSFYGDPQETQYF. CDR3 nucleotide sequence: TGTGCCAGCAGCTTTTACGGGGACCCCCAAGAGACCCAGTACTTC.

This rearrangement joins TRBV2 to TRBJ2-7; tentative D call: TRBD2 (6 bases). This CDR3 spans 12 amino acids. CDR1 SNHLY and CDR2 FYNNEI come from the germline V gene. Between the trimmed V and J ends, which lost 8 bases and 2 bases, there was a span of 10 bases. The CDR3 here is CASGGTTYEQYF. For the CDR3, the DNA is TGTGCCAGCGGGGGGACCACCTACGAGCAGTACTTC.

The chain recombines TRBV28 with TRBJ2-3; D remains unclear. V was shortened by 6 bases and J by 3 bases, with 7 bases between the two germline ends. Germline V gene sequence: CDR1 MDHEN, CDR2 SYDVKM. The CDR3 runs to 12 residues. In nucleotides, the CDR3 is TGTGCCAGCAGCAGCACAACAGATACGCAGTATTTT. This translates into CASSSTTDTQYF.

The rearrangement uses TRBV11-3 and TRBJ2-2; D is possibly TRBD1 (6 bases). Germline V gene sequence: CDR1 SGHNT, CDR2 YENEEA. The length of the CDR3 is 13 residues. The V end lost 1 base, the J end lost 6 bases, and 6 bases lay between the germline ends. CDR3 sequence reads: CASSLAGAGELFF. CDR3 in DNA: TGTGCCAGCAGCTTAGCAGGGGCCGGGGAGCTGTTTTTT.

This chain uses TRBV11-3 with TRBJ2-1; the D is unclear. This CDR3 is built from 12 residues. Germline values: CDR1 SGHNT, CDR2 YENEEA. V lost 3 bases to trimming and J lost 5 bases, with 5 bases between them. The CDR3 DNA reads TGTGCCAGCAGCTTCCTTCACAATGAGCAGTTCTTC. Amino acid sequence: CASSFLHNEQFF.